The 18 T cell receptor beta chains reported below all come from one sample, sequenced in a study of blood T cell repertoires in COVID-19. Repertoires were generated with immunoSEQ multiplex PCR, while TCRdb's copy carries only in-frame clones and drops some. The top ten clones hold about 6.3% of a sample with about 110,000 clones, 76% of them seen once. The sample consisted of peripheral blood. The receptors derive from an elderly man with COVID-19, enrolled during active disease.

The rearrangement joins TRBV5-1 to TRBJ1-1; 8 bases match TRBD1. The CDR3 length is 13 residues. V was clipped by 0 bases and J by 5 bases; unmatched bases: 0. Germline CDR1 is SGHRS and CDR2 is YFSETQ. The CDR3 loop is CASSLGTGTEAFF. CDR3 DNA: TGCGCCAGCAGCTTGGGGACAGGGACTGAAGCTTTCTTT.

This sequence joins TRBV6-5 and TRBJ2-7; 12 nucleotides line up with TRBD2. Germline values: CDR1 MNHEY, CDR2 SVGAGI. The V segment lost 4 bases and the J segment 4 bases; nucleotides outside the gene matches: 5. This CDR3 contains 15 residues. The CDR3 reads CASSSTSGRTYEQYF. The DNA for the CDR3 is TGTGCCAGCAGTTCGACTAGCGGGAGAACGTACGAGCAGTACTTC.

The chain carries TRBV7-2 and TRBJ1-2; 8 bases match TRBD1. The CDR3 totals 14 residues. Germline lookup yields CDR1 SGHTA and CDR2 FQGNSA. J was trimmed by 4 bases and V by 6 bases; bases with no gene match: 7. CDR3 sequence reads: CASSRDRTFYGYTF. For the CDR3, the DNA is TGTGCCAGCAGTCGGGACAGGACTTTCTATGGCTACACCTTC.

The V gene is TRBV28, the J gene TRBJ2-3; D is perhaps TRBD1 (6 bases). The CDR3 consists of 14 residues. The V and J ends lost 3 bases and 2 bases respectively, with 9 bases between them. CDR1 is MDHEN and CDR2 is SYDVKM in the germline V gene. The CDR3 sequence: CASSFGQYTDTQYF. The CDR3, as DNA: TGTGCCAGCAGTTTTGGACAGTACACAGATACGCAGTATTTT.

In DNA, the CDR3 is TGTGCCAGCAGCTTGGGGTGGACAGGGGCTAACTATGGCTACACCTTC. Its translation is CASSLGWTGANYGYTF. The genes are TRBV5-5 and TRBJ1-2; 9 nucleotides line up with TRBD1. V lost 0 bases to trimming and J lost 0 bases; unmatched junction nucleotides: 3. The CDR3 totals 16 residues. CDR1 and CDR2 (germline): SGHKS, YYEKEE (reference sequence).

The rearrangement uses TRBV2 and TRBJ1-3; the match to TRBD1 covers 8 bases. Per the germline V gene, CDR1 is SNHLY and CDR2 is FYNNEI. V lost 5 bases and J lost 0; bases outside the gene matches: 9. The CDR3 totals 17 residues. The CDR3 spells CASSFNRQGSSGNTIYF. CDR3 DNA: TGTGCCAGCAGTTTTAACCGACAGGGGAGCTCTGGAAACACCATATATTTT.

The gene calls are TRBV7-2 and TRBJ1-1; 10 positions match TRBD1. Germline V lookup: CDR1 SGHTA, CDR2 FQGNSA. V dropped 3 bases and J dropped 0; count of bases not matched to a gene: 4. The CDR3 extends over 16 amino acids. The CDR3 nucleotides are TGTGCCAGCAGCTTGACCGGGACAGGGGTGAACACTGAAGCTTTCTTT. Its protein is CASSLTGTGVNTEAFF. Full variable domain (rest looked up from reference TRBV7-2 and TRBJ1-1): GAGVSQSPSNKVTEKGKDVELRCDPISGHTALYWYRQSLGQGLEFLIYFQGNSAPDKSGLPSDRFSAERTGGSVSTLTIQRTQQEDSAVYLCASSLTGTGVNTEAFFGQGTRLTVV.

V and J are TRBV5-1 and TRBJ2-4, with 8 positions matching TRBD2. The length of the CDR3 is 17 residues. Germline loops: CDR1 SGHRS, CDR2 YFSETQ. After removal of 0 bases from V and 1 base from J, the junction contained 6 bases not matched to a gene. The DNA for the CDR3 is TGCGCCAGCAGCTTGGACGGGGGGGCGGAGGCCAAAAACATTCAGTACTTC. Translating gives CASSLDGGAEAKNIQYF.

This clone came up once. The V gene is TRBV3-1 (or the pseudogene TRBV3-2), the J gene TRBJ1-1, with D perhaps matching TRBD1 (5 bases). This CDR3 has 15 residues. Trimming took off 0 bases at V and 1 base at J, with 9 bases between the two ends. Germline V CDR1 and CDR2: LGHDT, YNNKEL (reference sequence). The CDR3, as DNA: TGTGCCAGCAGCCAAGAGAACAGGCCGAACACTGAAGCTTTCTTT. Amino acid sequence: CASSQENRPNTEAFF.

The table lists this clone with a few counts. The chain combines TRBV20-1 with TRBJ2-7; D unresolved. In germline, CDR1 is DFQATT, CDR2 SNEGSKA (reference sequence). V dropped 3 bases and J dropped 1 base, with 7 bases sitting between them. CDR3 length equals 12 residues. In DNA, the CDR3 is TGCAGTGCTAGTCAGGCTTCCTACGAGCAGTACTTC. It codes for CSASQASYEQYF.

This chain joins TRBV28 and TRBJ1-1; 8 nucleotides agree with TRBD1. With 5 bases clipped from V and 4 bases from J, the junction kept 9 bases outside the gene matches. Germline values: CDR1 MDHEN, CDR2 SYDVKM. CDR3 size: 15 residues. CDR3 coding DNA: TGTGCCAGCAGTCCCGCCCTTCAGGGGGCCACTGAAGCTTTCTTT. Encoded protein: CASSPALQGATEAFF.

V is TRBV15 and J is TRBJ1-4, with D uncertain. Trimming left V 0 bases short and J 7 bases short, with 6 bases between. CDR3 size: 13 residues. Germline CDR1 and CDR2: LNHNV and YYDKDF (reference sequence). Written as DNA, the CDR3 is TGTGCCACCAGCAGAGATGCGGGTGAAAAACTGTTTTTT. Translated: CATSRDAGEKLFF.

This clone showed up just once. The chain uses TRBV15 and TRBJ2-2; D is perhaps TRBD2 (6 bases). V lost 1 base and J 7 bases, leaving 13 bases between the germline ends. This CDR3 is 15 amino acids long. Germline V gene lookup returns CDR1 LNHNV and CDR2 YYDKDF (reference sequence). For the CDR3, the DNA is TGTGCCACCAGCAGAGCACTAGCAAGGGGCGGGGAGCTGTTTTTT. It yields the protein CATSRALARGGELFF.

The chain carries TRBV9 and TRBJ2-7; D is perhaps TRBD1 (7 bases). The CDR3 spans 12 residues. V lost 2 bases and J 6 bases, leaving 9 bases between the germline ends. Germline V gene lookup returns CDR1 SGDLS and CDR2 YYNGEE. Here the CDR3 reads CASSVQGGEQYF. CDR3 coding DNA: TGTGCCAGCAGCGTCCAGGGGGGCGAGCAGTACTTC.

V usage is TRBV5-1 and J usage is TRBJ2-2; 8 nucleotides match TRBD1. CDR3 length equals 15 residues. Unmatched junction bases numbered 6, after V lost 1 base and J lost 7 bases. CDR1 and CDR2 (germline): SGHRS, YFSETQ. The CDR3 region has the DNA TGCGCCAGCAGCTTGCGGCAGGGGGCAGGCGGGGAGCTGTTTTTT. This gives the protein CASSLRQGAGGELFF.

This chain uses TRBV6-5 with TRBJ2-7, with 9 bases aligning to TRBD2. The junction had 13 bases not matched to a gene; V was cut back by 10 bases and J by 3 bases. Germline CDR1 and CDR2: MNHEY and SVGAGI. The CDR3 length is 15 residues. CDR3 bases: TGTGCCACCTCGCGGGGCGGGAGGGCCATCTACGAGCAGTACTTC. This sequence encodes CATSRGGRAIYEQYF.

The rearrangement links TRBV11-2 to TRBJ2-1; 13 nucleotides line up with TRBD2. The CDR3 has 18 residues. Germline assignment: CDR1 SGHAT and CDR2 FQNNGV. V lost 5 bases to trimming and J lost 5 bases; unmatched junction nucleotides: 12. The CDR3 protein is CASSVRRPGTSGNNEQFF. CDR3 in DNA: TGTGCCAGCAGCGTGCGCCGACCCGGGACTAGCGGGAACAATGAGCAGTTCTTC.

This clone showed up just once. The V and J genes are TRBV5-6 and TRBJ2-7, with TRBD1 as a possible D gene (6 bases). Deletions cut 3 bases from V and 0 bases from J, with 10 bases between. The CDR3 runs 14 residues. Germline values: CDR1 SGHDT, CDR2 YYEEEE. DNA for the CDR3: TGTGCCAGCAGCTCAAGGGGGATCTCCTACGAGCAGTACTTC. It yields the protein CASSSRGISYEQYF.